This T cell receptor beta chain was profiled in a study of beta chain features in type 1 diabetes. On the study more broadly: Cell yields, gender and age were comparable in patients and healthy donors.

The CDR3 has 12 amino acids. The germline V gene has CDR1 PRHDT and CDR2 FYEKMQ (reference sequence). TCRB transcripts that were expressed got sequenced, as all of the isolated RNA had been reverse transcribed. Each sample of naive, central memory or regulatory T cells had, on average, roughly 3.4 million reads. TCRdb's copy holds only in-frame clones and misses some; the assay was immunoSEQ multiplex PCR. The sample lists 130,000 to 150,000 clones, about 51% seen once, with under 0.45% in the top ten. Study conclusions and caveats: There was a moderate but significant shortening of TCRB CDR3s in all four CD4+ subsets of Type 1 diabetes patients.

Details on this clone: Its antigen is not known.

The V and J genes are TRBV13 and TRBJ2-5; a possible D gene is TRBD1 (6 bases). The J call may be wrong; the DNA end is better matched by TRBJ2-7. The source material was Tregs from blood. This sequence was found in a man between 18 and 35 years old in good health. The CDR3 coding sequence is TGTGCCAGCAGCGTCAGGGGCTACGAGCAGTACTTC. Residues: CASSVRGYEQYF.